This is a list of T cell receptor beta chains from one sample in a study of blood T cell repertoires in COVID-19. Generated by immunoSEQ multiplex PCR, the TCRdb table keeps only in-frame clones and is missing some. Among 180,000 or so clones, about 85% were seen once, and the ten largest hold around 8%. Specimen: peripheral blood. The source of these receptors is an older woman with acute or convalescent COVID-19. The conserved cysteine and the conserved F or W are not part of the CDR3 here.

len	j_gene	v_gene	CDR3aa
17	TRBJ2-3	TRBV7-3	ASSLISPLKREDKDTQY
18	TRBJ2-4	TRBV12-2	ASRSPRGLAGGIAKNIQY
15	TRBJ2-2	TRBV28	ASSETSGRSKTGELF
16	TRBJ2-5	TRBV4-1	ASSQSGVAGSYQETQY
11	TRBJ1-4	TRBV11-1	ASSFTGNEKLF
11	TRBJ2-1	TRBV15	ATGTTLGIEQF
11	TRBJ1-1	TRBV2	ASSRGGNTEAF
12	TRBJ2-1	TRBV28	ASRGLAGANEQF
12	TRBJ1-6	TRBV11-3	ASSPTGGSPPLH
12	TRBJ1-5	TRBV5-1	ASSLDSSNQPQH
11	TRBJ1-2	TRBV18	ASQTDRAGGYT
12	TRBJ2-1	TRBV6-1	ASSEAGLANEQF
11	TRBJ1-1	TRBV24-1	ATSDVNYGEAF
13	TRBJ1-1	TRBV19	ASSQGSVSRTEAF
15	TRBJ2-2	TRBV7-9	ASSLAQGLANTGELF
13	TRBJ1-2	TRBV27	ASSLGGQGLYGYT
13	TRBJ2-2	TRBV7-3	ASSAGSGYTGELF
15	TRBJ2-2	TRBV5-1	ASSLGSGRAVTGELF
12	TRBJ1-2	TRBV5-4	ASSLIGGNYGYT
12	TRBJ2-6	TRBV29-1	SVGTGGRANVLT
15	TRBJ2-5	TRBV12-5	ASGLVGGLAGGETQY
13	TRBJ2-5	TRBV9	ASSVGGSGKETQY
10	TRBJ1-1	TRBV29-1	SASGAVTEAF
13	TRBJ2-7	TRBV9	ASSVEGREGNEQY